Listed below are T cell receptor beta chains from one sample, sequenced in a study of blood T cell repertoires in COVID-19. Clones were read by immunoSEQ multiplex PCR, and TCRdb kept only the in-frame ones, dropping some. The data contain about 670,000 clones, approximately 90% of them singletons. What was sequenced was peripheral blood. Receptors originate from a woman aged 18 to 35 with acute or convalescent COVID-19. The CDR3 runs from the conserved cysteine through the conserved F or W. D genes are given only for firm matches. For some rows the clone size is stated as once, few or many, or as a class when expanded; others skip it.

>TRBV6-5|NA|TRBD1|TRBJ1-1
TGTGCCAGCAGAACAGGGGGATCGGAAGCTTTCTTT
CASRTGGSEAFF
>TRBV3-1/TRBV3-2|NA|NA|TRBJ1-5
TGTGCCAGCAGCCAAGATCTAGGCAATCAGCCCCAGCATTTT
CASSQDLGNQPQHF
>TRBV7-9|NA|TRBD1|TRBJ1-2
TGTGCCAGCAGCCCGGGACAGGGGATAGGTGGCTACACCTTC
CASSPGQGIGGYTF
>TRBV6-6|NA|NA|TRBJ2-5
TGTGCCAGCAGTTACTCTCGGACAGATCAAGAGACCCAGTACTTC
CASSYSRTDQETQYF
>TRBV24-1|NA|TRBD2|TRBJ2-3
TGTGCCACCAGTACTAGCGGGGGCACAGATACGCAGTATTTT
CATSTSGGTDTQYF
>TRBV5-1|NA|TRBD1|TRBJ1-2
TGCGCCAGCGAGCCCGGACAGGGTACCTATGGCTACACCTTC
CASEPGQGTYGYTF
>TRBV2|NA|NA|TRBJ1-6
TGTGCCAGCAGCCTCTTATTGGGAGTTGGAAATTCACCCCTCCACTTT
CASSLLLGVGNSPLHF
>TRBV24-1|NA|NA|TRBJ1-4
TGTGCCACCAGTGCCTCCACGGGCCAATTGGGAGCTAATGAAAAACTGTTTTTT
CATSASTGQLGANEKLFF
>TRBV28|NA|NA|TRBJ1-2
TGTGCCAGCATGATGCGGGGGCGCTTTCTAGACTATGGCTACACCTTC
CASMMRGRFLDYGYTF
>TRBV6-4|NA|NA|TRBJ1-4
TGTGCCAGCAGTGACGCATTCATGACTTCCGAAAGGCGTGAAAAACTGTTTTTT
CASSDAFMTSERREKLFF
>TRBV6-5|NA|NA|TRBJ1-5
TGTGCCAGCAGCGCCGGAGGTCAGGGAGGTCAGCCCCAGCATTTT
CASSAGGQGGQPQHF
>TRBV6-5|NA|TRBD1|TRBJ1-2
TGTGCCAGCAGTTACTCTGGGACAGGGGCATATGGCTACACCTTC
CASSYSGTGAYGYTF
>TRBV18|NA|NA|TRBJ1-1
TGTGCCAGCTCACCACGGACGGGGGGAAACACTGAAGCTTTCTTT
CASSPRTGGNTEAFF
>TRBV29-1|NA|NA|TRBJ1-2
TGCAGCGTGGAGGACGGTGGTCGTGGCTACACCTTC
CSVEDGGRGYTF
>TRBV30|NA|NA|TRBJ1-6
TGTGCCCTCAAGGGGGTGAATAACTATAATTCACCCCTCCACTTT
CALKGVNNYNSPLHF
>TRBV7-9|NA|TRBD1|TRBJ1-5
TGTGCCAGCAGCTCTCCGGGACAGGGAAAGCCCCAGCATTTT
CASSSPGQGKPQHF
>TRBV5-4|NA|TRBD1|TRBJ1-2
TGTGCCAGCAGCTCCGACAGGGGGCCAAGGGGCTACACCTTC
CASSSDRGPRGYTF
>TRBV5-1|NA|NA|TRBJ2-1
TGCGCCAGCAGCGGTTCAGGGGACAACTACAATGAGCAGTTCTTC
CASSGSGDNYNEQFF
>TRBV5-1|NA|NA|TRBJ1-5
TGCGCCAGCAGCTTGGGGCAGGGGTCGGCGGATACCAATCAGCCCCAGCATTTT
CASSLGQGSADTNQPQHF
>TRBV7-9|NA|TRBD2|TRBJ2-1
TGTGCCAGCAGCCCTCGACTAGCGGGGGGGAACAATGAGCAGTTCTTC
CASSPRLAGGNNEQFF
>TRBV4-3|NA|NA|TRBJ1-3
TGCGCCAGCAGCCGAGAAGGCAGGGGAAAAAACACCATATATTTT
CASSREGRGKNTIYF
>TRBV5-4|NA|TRBD2|TRBJ2-5
TGTGCCAGCAGCTTTGCGGGGGAGGGGAAGACCCAGTACTTC
CASSFAGEGKTQYF
>TRBV4-2|NA|NA|TRBJ2-5
TGTGCCAGCAGCCAAGATTCCAAAGAGACCCAGTACTTC
CASSQDSKETQYF
>TRBV7-9|NA|NA|TRBJ2-7
TGTGCCAGCAGCTCGAATCCCCGTCAGACAGGCTACTACGAGCAGTACTTC
CASSSNPRQTGYYEQYF
>TRBV6-2/TRBV6-3|NA|NA|TRBJ1-6
TGTGCCAGCAGTAGGACAGAGAGGATTTCACCCCTCCACTTT
CASSRTERISPLHF
>TRBV5-1|NA|NA|TRBJ2-1
TGCGCCAGCAGCTTCAGGGTTGCGGCCTACAATGAGCAGTTCTTC
CASSFRVAAYNEQFF
>TRBV7-8|few|TRBD1|TRBJ1-1
TGTGCCAGCAGCTTAGTGGCCAGGGGGATCACTGAAGCTTTCTTT
CASSLVARGITEAFF
>TRBV27|NA|TRBD1|TRBJ1-2
TGTGCCAGCAGTAATCTACAGGGGGCGGCCTATGGCTACACCTTC
CASSNLQGAAYGYTF
>TRBV5-1|NA|TRBD1|TRBJ1-1
TGCGCCAGCAGAATCGACAGGGGTGGCACTGAAGCTTTCTTT
CASRIDRGGTEAFF
>TRBV27|NA|TRBD1|TRBJ1-1
TGTGCCAGCAGTCGGGGACAGGGGGCTGAAGCTTTCTTT
CASSRGQGAEAFF
>TRBV30|NA|NA|TRBJ1-1
TGTGCCTGGAGTGTAACGAGGGGGACTGAAGCTTTCTTT
CAWSVTRGTEAFF
>TRBV19|NA|TRBD2|TRBJ2-2
TGTGCCAGTAGTATCTCAGGTTACAGCGGGGGCCTTAACACCGGGGAGCTGTTTTTT
CASSISGYSGGLNTGELFF
>TRBV25-1|NA|TRBD2|TRBJ2-5
TGTGCCAGCAGTGAAAGGGGACTAGCGGGGGGTTACCTAGAGACCCAGTACTTC
CASSERGLAGGYLETQYF
>TRBV5-4|few|NA|TRBJ1-2
TGTGCCAGCAGCTTGGGAGGAACCCTAGGTCACATTAACTATGGCTACACCTTC
CASSLGGTLGHINYGYTF
>TRBV14|once|TRBD1|TRBJ1-2
TGTGCCAGCAGGCTGCAGGGGGACTATGGCTACACCTTC
CASRLQGDYGYTF
>TRBV6-1|NA|NA|TRBJ1-5
TGTGCCAGCAGTGAAGCACGCCTATATCAGCCCCAGCATTTT
CASSEARLYQPQHF
>TRBV18|NA|TRBD1|TRBJ1-1
TGTGCCAGCTCACCGTTGACAGGGATAATCGGTGCTTTCTTT
CASSPLTGIIGAFF
>TRBV2|NA|NA|TRBJ1-3
TGTGCCAGCAGTGAAGACAGAGTATCTGGAAACACCATATATTTT
CASSEDRVSGNTIYF
>TRBV2|NA|NA|TRBJ1-6
TGTGCCAGCAGGGGAGGGGCCGAAAATTCACCCCTCCACTTT
CASRGGAENSPLHF
>TRBV29-1|NA|NA|TRBJ2-1
TGCAGCGTTGATCGGCCAGACTACTCCTACAATGAGCAGTTCTTC
CSVDRPDYSYNEQFF
>TRBV6-5|NA|NA|TRBJ2-3
TGTGCCAGCAGGCCCCCTGGAGGGCGCACAGATACGCAGTATTTT
CASRPPGGRTDTQYF
>TRBV30|NA|NA|TRBJ1-2
TGTGCCTGGAGGACAGAGTCTAACTATGGCTACACCTTC
CAWRTESNYGYTF
>TRBV19|NA|TRBD1|TRBJ1-2
TGTGCCAGTAATAGGGACAGGGAAGGCCCTAACTATGGCTACACCTTC
CASNRDREGPNYGYTF